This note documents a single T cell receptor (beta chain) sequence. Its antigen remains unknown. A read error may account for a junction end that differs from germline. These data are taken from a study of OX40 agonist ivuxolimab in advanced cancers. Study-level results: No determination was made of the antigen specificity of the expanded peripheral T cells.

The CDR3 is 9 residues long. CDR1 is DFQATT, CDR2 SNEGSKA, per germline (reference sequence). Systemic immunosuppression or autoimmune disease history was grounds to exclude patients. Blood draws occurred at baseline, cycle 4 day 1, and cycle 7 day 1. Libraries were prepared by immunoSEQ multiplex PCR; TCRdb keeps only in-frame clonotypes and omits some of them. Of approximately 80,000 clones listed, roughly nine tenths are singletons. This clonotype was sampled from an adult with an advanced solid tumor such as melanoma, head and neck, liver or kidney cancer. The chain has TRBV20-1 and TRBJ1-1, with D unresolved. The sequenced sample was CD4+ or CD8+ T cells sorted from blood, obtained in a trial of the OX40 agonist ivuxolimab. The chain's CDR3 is CSASDVYLF. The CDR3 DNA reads TGCAGTGCTAGTGACGTCTATCTCTTT.